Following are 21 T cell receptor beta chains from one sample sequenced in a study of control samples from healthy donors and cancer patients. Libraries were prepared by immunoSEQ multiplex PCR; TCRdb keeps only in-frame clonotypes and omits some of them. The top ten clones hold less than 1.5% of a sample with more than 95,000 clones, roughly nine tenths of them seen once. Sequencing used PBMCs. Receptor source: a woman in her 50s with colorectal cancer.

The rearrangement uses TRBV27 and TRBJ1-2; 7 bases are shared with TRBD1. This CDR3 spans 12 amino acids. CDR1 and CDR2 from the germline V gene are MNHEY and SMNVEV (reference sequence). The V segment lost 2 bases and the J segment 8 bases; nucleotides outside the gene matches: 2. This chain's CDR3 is CASSLTGEGYTF. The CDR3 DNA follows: TGTGCCAGCAGTTTAACAGGGGAAGGCTACACCTTC.

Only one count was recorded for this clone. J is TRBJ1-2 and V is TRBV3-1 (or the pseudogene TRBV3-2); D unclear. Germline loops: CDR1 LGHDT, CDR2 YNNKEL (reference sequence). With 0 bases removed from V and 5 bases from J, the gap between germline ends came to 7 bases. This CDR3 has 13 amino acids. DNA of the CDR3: TGTGCCAGCAGCCAAGATTTCGGGTATGGCTACACCTTC. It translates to CASSQDFGYGYTF.

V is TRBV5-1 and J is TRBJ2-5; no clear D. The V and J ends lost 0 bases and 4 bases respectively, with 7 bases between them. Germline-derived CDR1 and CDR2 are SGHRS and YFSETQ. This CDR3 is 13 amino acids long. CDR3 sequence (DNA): TGCGCCAGCAGCTTGGGCCCCGGAGAGACCCAGTACTTC. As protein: CASSLGPGETQYF.

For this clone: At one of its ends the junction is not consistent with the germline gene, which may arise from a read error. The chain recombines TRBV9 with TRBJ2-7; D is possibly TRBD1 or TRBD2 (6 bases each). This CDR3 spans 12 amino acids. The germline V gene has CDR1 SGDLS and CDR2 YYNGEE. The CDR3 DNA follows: TGTGCCAGCAGCGTAGGGGGGGCGAATCCCACCTTC. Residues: CASSVGGANPTF.

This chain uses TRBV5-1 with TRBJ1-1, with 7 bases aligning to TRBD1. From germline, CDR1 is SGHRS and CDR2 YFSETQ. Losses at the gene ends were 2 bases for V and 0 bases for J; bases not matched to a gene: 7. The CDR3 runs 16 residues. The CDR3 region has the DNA TGCGCCAGCAGCTTAGACGGGACAGCGATGAACACTGAAGCTTTCTTT. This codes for CASSLDGTAMNTEAFF.

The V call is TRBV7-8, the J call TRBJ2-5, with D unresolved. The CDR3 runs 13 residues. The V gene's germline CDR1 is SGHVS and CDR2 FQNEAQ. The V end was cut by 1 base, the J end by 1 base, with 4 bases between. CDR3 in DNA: TGTGCCAGCAGCTTAGGTTTCCAAGAGACCCAGTACTTC. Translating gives CASSLGFQETQYF.

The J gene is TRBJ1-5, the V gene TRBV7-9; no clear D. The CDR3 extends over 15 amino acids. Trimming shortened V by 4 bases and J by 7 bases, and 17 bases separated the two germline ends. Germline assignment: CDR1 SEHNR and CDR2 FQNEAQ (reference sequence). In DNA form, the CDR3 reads TGTGCCAGCAGCTCGGGTGCTGGGCCTGGGCAGCCCCAGCATTTT. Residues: CASSSGAGPGQPQHF.

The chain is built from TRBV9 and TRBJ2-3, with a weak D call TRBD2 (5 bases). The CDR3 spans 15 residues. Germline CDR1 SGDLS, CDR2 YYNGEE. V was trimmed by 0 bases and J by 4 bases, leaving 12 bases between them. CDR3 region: CASSVEGRRADTQYF. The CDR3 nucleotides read TGTGCCAGCAGCGTAGAAGGCAGGCGGGCAGATACGCAGTATTTT.

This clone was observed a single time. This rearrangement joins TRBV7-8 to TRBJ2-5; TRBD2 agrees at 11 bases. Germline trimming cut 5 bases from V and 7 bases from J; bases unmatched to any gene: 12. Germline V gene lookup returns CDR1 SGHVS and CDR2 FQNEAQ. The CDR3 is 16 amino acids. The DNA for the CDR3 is TGTGCCAGCAGCCCCTACCCCGGGACTAGCGGAGGGACCCAGTACTTC. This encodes CASSPYPGTSGGTQYF.

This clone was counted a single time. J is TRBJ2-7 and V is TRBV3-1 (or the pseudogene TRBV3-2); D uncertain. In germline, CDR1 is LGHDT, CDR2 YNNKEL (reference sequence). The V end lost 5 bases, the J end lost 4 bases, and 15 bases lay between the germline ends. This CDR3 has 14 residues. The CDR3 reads CASSGGPEGYEQYF. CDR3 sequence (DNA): TGTGCCAGCAGCGGTGGTCCCGAAGGATACGAGCAGTACTTC.

CDR3 DNA: TGCGCCAGCAGCCAAGATCCCTGGGGGGGTGAAAAACTGTTTTTT. Protein product: CASSQDPWGGEKLFF. The V call is TRBV4-1, the J call TRBJ1-4, with a weak D call TRBD1 (5 bases). The CDR3 runs 15 residues. Germline CDR1 reads MGHRA; CDR2 reads YSYEKL. Trimming took 0 bases from V and 7 from J, leaving 12 bases between them.

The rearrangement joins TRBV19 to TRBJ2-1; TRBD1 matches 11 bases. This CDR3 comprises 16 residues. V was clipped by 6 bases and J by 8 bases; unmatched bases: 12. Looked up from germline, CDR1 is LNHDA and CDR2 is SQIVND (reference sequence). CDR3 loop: CASRSGTGGKPYEQFF. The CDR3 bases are TGTGCCAGTAGATCCGGGACAGGGGGGAAGCCCTATGAGCAGTTCTTC.

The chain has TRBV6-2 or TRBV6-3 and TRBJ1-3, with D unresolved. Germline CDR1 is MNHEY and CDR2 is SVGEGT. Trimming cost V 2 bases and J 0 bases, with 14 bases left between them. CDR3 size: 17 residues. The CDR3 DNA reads TGTGCCAGCAGTTACAAAAGGGTCGTCCTCTCTGGAAACACCATATATTTT. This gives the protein CASSYKRVVLSGNTIYF.

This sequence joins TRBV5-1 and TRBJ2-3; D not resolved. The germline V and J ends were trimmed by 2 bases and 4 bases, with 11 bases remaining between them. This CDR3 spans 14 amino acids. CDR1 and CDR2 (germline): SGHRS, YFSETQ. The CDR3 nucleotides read TGCGCCAGCAGCTTTACGGTTCCCCCAGATACGCAGTATTTT. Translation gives CASSFTVPPDTQYF.

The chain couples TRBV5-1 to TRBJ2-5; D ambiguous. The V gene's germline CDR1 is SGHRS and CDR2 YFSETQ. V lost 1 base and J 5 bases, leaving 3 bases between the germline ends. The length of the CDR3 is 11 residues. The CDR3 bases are TGCGCCAGCAGCTTGACCGAGACCCAGTACTTC. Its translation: CASSLTETQYF.

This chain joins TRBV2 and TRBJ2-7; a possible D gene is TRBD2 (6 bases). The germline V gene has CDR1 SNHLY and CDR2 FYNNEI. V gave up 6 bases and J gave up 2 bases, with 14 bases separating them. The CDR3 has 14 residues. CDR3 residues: CASRGRLDTYEQYF. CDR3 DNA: TGTGCCAGCAGGGGACGACTAGACACCTACGAGCAGTACTTC.

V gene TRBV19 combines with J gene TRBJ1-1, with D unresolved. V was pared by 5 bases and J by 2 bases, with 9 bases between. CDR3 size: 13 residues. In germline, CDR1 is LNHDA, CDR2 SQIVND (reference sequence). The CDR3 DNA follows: TGTGCCAGTAGTGGTATGGCAAACACTGAAGCTTTCTTT. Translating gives CASSGMANTEAFF.

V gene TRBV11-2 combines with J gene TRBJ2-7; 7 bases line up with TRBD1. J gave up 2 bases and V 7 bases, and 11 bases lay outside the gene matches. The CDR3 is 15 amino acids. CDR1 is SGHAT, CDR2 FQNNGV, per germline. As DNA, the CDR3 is TGTGCCAGCACCCAGAGGTGGGACAGAGCCTACGAGCAGTACTTC. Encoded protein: CASTQRWDRAYEQYF. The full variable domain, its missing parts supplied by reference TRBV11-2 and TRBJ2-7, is EAGVAQSPRYKIIEKRQSVAFWCNPISGHATLYWYQQILGQGPKLLIQFQNNGVVDDSQLPKDRFSAERLKGVDSTLKIQPAKLEDSAVYLCASTQRWDRAYEQYFGPGTRLTVT.

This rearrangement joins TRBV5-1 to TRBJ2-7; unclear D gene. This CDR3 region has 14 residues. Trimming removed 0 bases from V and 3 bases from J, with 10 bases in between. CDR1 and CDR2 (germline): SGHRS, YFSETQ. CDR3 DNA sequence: TGCGCCAGCAGCTTGGAAGGGCAGAGCTACGAGCAGTACTTC. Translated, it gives CASSLEGQSYEQYF.

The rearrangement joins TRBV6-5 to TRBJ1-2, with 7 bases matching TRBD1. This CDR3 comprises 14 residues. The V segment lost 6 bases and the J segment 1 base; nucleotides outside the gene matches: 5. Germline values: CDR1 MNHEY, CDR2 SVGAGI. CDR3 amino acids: CASSWTGRNYGYTF. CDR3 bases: TGTGCCAGCAGCTGGACAGGCCGTAACTATGGCTACACCTTC.

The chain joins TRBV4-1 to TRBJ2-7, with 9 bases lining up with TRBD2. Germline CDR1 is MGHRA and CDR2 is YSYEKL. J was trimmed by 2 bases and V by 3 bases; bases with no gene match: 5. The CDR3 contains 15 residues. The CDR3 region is CASSHRLAVPYEQYF. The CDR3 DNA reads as TGCGCCAGCAGCCACCGACTAGCGGTACCCTACGAGCAGTACTTC.